This TCR beta chain emerged from a study of T cells in Graves' hyperthyroidism and ophthalmopathy. Uncontrolled infection, other autoimmune disease, pregnancy or lactation disqualified patients from enrolment. PBMCs were obtained from 9 to 10 ml fresh peripheral blood. Details on this clonotype: Its antigen is unknown.

What was amplified from RNA transcripts were TCR beta CDR3 regions. The HTBI set primed first-round TCR CDR3 RT-PCR. TCRdb itself ran the multiplex PCR reads through MiXCR, one entry per CDR3 protein. The data show hundreds of thousands of distinct CDR3 sequences, about 20% seen once. Findings and limits, study-wide: The model anticipated ophthalmopathy a median about 6.5 months pre-onset. Researchers found most expanded thyroid clonotypes above 0.001 in blood as well.

V gave up 1 base and J gave up 3 bases, with 10 bases separating them. The CDR3 is 15 amino acids. The V gene's germline CDR1 is LGHDT and CDR2 YNNKEL (reference sequence). The TCR sequence derives from a man aged 40-55 years with Graves' ophthalmopathy. The chain links TRBV3-1 to TRBJ2-1; D gene ambiguous. The material sequenced was blood. The CDR3: CASSQGFGLYNEQFF. CDR3 coding DNA: TGTGCCAGCAGCCAAGGTTTCGGGCTCTACAATGAGCAGTTCTTC.